This T cell receptor (beta chain) was recovered during a study of monozygotic twins with inflammatory bowel disease. The CDR3 length is 12 residues. Germline V CDR1 and CDR2: ENHRY, SYGVKD. TCRdb reprocessed the 5' RACE reads and stores each CDR3 protein as one record, lacking DNA. With around 380,000 distinct CDR3 sequences in the sample, the ten largest clones hold under 3%. The sequencing input was blood. The sequence came from a human donor with ulcerative colitis or Crohn's disease, or a healthy co-twin of an affected twin (not recorded which). The chain links TRBV10-3 to TRBJ2-3. CDR3 loop: CAISESRDTQYF.